Sequencing of this TCR beta chain was carried out in a study of T cell changes during pregnancy in multiple sclerosis. Assay: immunoSEQ multiplex PCR; the TCRdb copy retains only in-frame clones and omits some. Of about 46,000 clones in the sample, roughly 90% were seen once. The CDR3 runs to 16 residues. V gave up 0 bases and J gave up 5 bases; unmatched junction bases: 7. Per germline, CDR1 SGDLS and CDR2 YYNGEE. The TCR was taken from a female donor with multiple sclerosis, enrolled in a pregnancy study. The chain employs TRBV9 and TRBJ2-5, with TRBD2 identical over 10 bases. The source material was CD4+ T cells from peripheral blood mononuclear cells, sampled after pregnancy. The CDR3 sequence is CASSVGLAGVGETQYF. CDR3 bases: TGTGCCAGCAGCGTAGGGCTAGCGGGAGTGGGGGAGACCCAGTACTTC. Full variable domain (remainder filled in from reference TRBV9 and TRBJ2-5): DSGVTQTPKHLITATGQRVTLRCSPRSGDLSVYWYQQSLDQGLQFLIQYYNGEERAKGNILERFSAQQFPDLHSELNLSSLELGDSALYFCASSVGLAGVGETQYFGPGTRLLVL.